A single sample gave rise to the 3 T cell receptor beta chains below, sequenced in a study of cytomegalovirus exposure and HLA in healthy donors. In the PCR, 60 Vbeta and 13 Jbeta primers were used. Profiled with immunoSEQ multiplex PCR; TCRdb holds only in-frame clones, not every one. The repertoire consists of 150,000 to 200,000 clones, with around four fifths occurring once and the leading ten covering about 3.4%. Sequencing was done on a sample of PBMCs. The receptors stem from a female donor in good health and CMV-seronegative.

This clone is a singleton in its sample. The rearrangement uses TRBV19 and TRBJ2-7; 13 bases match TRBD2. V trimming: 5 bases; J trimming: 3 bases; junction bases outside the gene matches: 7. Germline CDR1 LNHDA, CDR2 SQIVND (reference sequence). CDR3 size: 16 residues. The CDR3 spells CASSLTGTSGVYEQYF. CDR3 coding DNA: TGTGCCAGTAGTCTCACCGGGACTAGCGGGGTCTACGAGCAGTACTTC.

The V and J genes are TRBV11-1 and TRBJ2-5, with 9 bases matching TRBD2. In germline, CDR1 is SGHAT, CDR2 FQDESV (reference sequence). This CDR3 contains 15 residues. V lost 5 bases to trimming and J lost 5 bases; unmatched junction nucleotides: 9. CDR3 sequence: CASSHRTSAGETQYF. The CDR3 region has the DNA TGTGCCAGCAGCCATCGGACTAGCGCAGGGGAGACCCAGTACTTC.

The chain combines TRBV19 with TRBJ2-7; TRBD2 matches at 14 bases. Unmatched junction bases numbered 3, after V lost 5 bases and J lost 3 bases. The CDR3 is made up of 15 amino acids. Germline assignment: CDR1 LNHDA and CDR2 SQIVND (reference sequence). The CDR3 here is CASSSTSGRVYEQYF. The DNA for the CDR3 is TGTGCCAGTAGTTCGACTAGCGGGAGGGTCTACGAGCAGTACTTC.